This passage covers 18 T cell receptor beta chains from one sample sequenced in a study of blood T cell repertoires in COVID-19. Measured with immunoSEQ multiplex PCR; TCRdb has only the in-frame clones, and not every one. The sample carries around 220,000 clones, roughly four fifths recorded once. The sequencing input was peripheral blood. These receptors originate from a woman of 80 years or more with COVID-19, enrolled during active disease.

The J gene is TRBJ1-2, the V gene TRBV2, with 8 bases that match TRBD1. V dropped 8 bases and J dropped 8; count of bases not matched to a gene: 13. The CDR3 totals 14 residues. From germline, CDR1 is SNHLY and CDR2 FYNNEI. CDR3 sequence reads: CASVGGQALGGYTF. The CDR3 DNA follows: TGTGCCAGCGTAGGGGGACAGGCCCTTGGAGGCTACACCTTC.

V usage is TRBV6-5 and J usage is TRBJ1-2; D gene uncertain. Germline V gene lookup returns CDR1 MNHEY and CDR2 SVGAGI. The V gene lost 2 bases and the J gene lost 2 bases, with 12 bases spanning the gap. The CDR3 spans 15 residues. The CDR3 bases are TGTGCCAGCAGTTACCACCGGGAGGACAACTATGGCTACACCTTC. Amino acids: CASSYHREDNYGYTF.

This chain connects TRBV5-5 to TRBJ1-2; 8 bases are shared with TRBD1. The germline V gene has CDR1 SGHKS and CDR2 YYEKEE (reference sequence). This CDR3 has 15 residues. The V gene end was trimmed by 5 bases and the J gene end by 4 bases; junction bases not matched to a gene: 10. CDR3 loop: CASRPPGQAIYGYTF. The CDR3 nucleotides read TGTGCCAGCAGACCCCCGGGACAGGCTATCTATGGCTACACCTTC.

The chain has TRBV3-1 (or the pseudogene TRBV3-2) and TRBJ2-1; no clear D gene. V lost 4 bases, J lost 8 bases, and 6 bases lay in between. This CDR3 region has 11 residues. Germline V gene data show CDR1 as LGHDT and CDR2 as YNNKEL (reference sequence). The CDR3 nucleotides are TGTGCCAGCAGCCGGCTAGATGAGCAGTTCTTC. Its protein product is CASSRLDEQFF.

The rearrangement joins TRBV11-1 to TRBJ2-2, with D maybe TRBD1 (5 bases). Trimming removed 2 bases from V and 7 bases from J, with 11 bases in between. CDR3 length: 14 residues. The germline gives CDR1 SGHAT, CDR2 FQDESV (reference sequence). This CDR3 is CASSLRRGDGELFF. CDR3 coding DNA: TGTGCCAGCAGCTTACGAAGGGGCGACGGGGAGCTGTTTTTT.

This clone was seen a few times. The chain has TRBV5-6 and TRBJ1-3, with a possible D match to TRBD1 (5 bases). The V and J ends lost 0 bases and 8 bases respectively, with 15 bases between them. Germline assignment: CDR1 SGHDT and CDR2 YYEEEE. The CDR3 loop spans 15 amino acids. CDR3 region: CASSLAPGPRDTIYF. CDR3 coding DNA: TGTGCCAGCAGCTTGGCCCCAGGCCCCAGGGACACCATATATTTT.

The rearrangement uses TRBV9 and TRBJ1-5; a weak D match, TRBD1 (5 bases). Trimming took 0 bases from V and 6 from J, leaving 13 bases between them. There are 15 residues in the CDR3. Germline V gene sequence: CDR1 SGDLS, CDR2 YYNGEE. In DNA form, the CDR3 reads TGTGCCAGCAGCGTAGGGGAGGGGACGGCTCAGCCCCAGCATTTT. Its translation is CASSVGEGTAQPQHF. Variable domain in full (rest from reference TRBV9 and TRBJ1-5): DSGVTQTPKHLITATGQRVTLRCSPRSGDLSVYWYQQSLDQGLQFLIQYYNGEERAKGNILERFSAQQFPDLHSELNLSSLELGDSALYFCASSVGEGTAQPQHFGDGTRLSIL.

The CDR3: CASSSPPRYGYTF. Written as DNA, the CDR3 is TGTGCCAGCAGTTCCCCCCCCCGTTATGGCTACACCTTC. The chain couples TRBV12-3 or TRBV12-4 to TRBJ1-2; D unclear. This CDR3 spans 13 amino acids. V was pared by 4 bases and J by 5 bases, with 11 bases between.

The CDR3 protein is CASSSEREKINEQFF. In DNA, the CDR3 is TGTGCCAGCAGTTCCGAGCGGGAGAAAATCAATGAGCAGTTCTTC. J is TRBJ2-1 and V is TRBV28; TRBD2 matches 8 bases. The germline V gene encodes CDR1 MDHEN and CDR2 SYDVKM. With 4 bases clipped from V and 6 bases from J, the junction kept 8 bases outside the gene matches. The CDR3 totals 15 residues.

J is TRBJ1-6 and V is TRBV30; D uncertain. CDR1 is GTSNPN and CDR2 is SVGIG in the germline V gene (reference sequence). Trimming took 5 bases from V and 9 from J, leaving 11 bases between them. The CDR3 is made up of 12 amino acids. The CDR3 DNA follows: TGTGCCTGGGCCCGCTCAGGTTCACCCCTCCACTTT. This sequence encodes CAWARSGSPLHF.

The chain carries TRBV7-9 and TRBJ1-6; 8 bases line up with TRBD1. CDR3 length equals 19 residues. Germline assignment: CDR1 SEHNR and CDR2 FQNEAQ (reference sequence). V shed 6 bases, J shed 0 bases, and the junction held 13 bases outside the gene matches. The CDR3 region has the DNA TGTGCCAGCAGTAAATGGGGCAGGGGGCGAGACTCCTATAATTCACCCCTCCACTTT. It codes for CASSKWGRGRDSYNSPLHF.

The chain links TRBV19 to TRBJ1-2, with 8 positions matching TRBD1. The CDR3 sequence is 14 residues long. Germline trimming cut 10 bases from V and 5 bases from J; bases unmatched to any gene: 12. Germline values: CDR1 LNHDA, CDR2 SQIVND (reference sequence). The CDR3 DNA follows: TGTGCCACTCTGCCTCAGGGGGCATGGTATGGCTACACCTTC. This translates into CATLPQGAWYGYTF.

V and J are TRBV18 and TRBJ1-2, with 7 nucleotides matching TRBD1. V lost 6 bases and J lost 4; bases outside the gene matches: 17. Germline V gene lookup returns CDR1 KGHSH and CDR2 LQKENI. The CDR3 runs to 17 residues. CDR3 loop: CASSLLFRDSNIYGYTF. The CDR3 coding sequence is TGTGCCAGCTCCCTACTATTCCGGGACAGTAACATCTATGGCTACACCTTC.

The chain employs TRBV5-1 and TRBJ2-5; 10 bases match TRBD1. The CDR3 has 15 residues. After removal of 3 bases from V and 1 base from J, the junction contained 3 bases not matched to a gene. Germline V gives CDR1 SGHRS, CDR2 YFSETQ. CDR3 DNA sequence: TGCGCCAGCAGCTCCGGGACAGGGGCCCAAGAGACCCAGTACTTC. Translated, it gives CASSSGTGAQETQYF.

J is TRBJ2-7 and V is TRBV9; 7 bases are a match to TRBD1. CDR3 length: 14 amino acids. Germline V gene data show CDR1 as SGDLS and CDR2 as YYNGEE. The ends lost 4 bases at V and 6 bases at J; junction bases unmatched: 10. CDR3 DNA: TGTGCCAGCAGCCCACGGACAGGAAGGAGCGAGCAGTACTTC. Residues: CASSPRTGRSEQYF.

This sequence joins TRBV3-1 (or the pseudogene TRBV3-2) and TRBJ1-2, with 10 nucleotides matching TRBD1. With V trimmed by 4 bases and J by 5 bases, 7 bases remained unmatched. This CDR3 contains 15 residues. Germline V lookup: CDR1 LGHDT, CDR2 YNNKEL (reference sequence). CDR3 DNA sequence: TGTGCCAGCAGCCTCGAGGGACAGGGGTTGTATGGCTACACCTTC. Residues: CASSLEGQGLYGYTF.

This clone occurred a few times. The chain carries TRBV2 and TRBJ1-5, with 9 bases identical to TRBD1. Per the germline V gene, CDR1 is SNHLY and CDR2 is FYNNEI. CDR3 size: 15 residues. V shed 4 bases, J shed 4 bases, and the junction held 5 bases outside the gene matches. The CDR3 coding sequence is TGTGCCAGCAGTGGTCCGGGACAGGGAAATCAGCCCCAGCATTTT. Translated, it gives CASSGPGQGNQPQHF.

The rearrangement links TRBV18 to TRBJ2-1, with TRBD2 as a possible D gene (7 bases). The germline V and J ends were trimmed by 6 bases and 12 bases, with 27 bases remaining between them. Germline CDR1 is KGHSH and CDR2 is LQKENI. The CDR3 runs to 16 residues. CDR3 in amino acids: CASSSGGEGITMGQFF. CDR3 nucleotide sequence: TGTGCCAGCTCGTCGGGGGGCGAGGGGATAACAATGGGGCAGTTCTTC.